This entry concerns a single TCR beta chain. This entry belongs to a study of radiotherapy plus CTLA-4 blockade in lung cancer. Trimming shortened V by 8 bases and J by 0 bases, and 13 bases separated the two germline ends. The CDR3 has 14 amino acids. Germline CDR1 and CDR2: SGHRS and YFSETQ. Libraries were prepared by immunoSEQ multiplex PCR; TCRdb keeps only in-frame clonotypes and omits some of them. In the table there are more than 60,000 clones, about 72% of which are singletons. The chain joins TRBV5-1 to TRBJ2-3; a weak D match, TRBD2 (6 bases). The TCR was taken from a human donor with non-small cell lung cancer who had a complete response to radiotherapy plus ipilimumab. Sequences were derived from peripheral blood, sampled from a patient treated with radiotherapy plus ipilimumab. CDR3 in amino acids: CASLATPSTDTQYF. In nucleotides, the CDR3 is TGCGCCAGTCTAGCGACTCCTAGCACAGATACGCAGTATTTT.